This is a list of T cell receptor beta chains from one sample in a study of T cell responses to AZD1222 COVID-19 vaccine. The protocol was immunoSEQ multiplex PCR, while the TCRdb copy is restricted to in-frame clones and leaves out a portion. There are approximately 99,000 clones in the sample; approximately 93% occur only once, and around 8.4% lies in the top ten. Sequencing was performed on peripheral blood, taken 28 days after the second AZD1222 dose. These receptors were obtained from an adult who received the AZD1222 COVID-19 vaccine. CDR3s include the opening cysteine and the closing phenylalanine or tryptophan. Fields, in order: V gene, D gene, CDR3 length, clone size, J gene, CDR3 DNA, CDR3 protein. A D gene is named only where the DNA matches it firmly. Only part of the rows carry a size: once, few, many, or a class if the clone is expanded.

TRBV5-4,TRBD2,19,NA,TRBJ2-7,TGTGCCAGCAGCTTGCCCGGACTAGCGGGAGCCACGGGTTCCTACGAGCAGTACTTC,CASSLPGLAGATGSYEQYF
TRBV19,NA,13,NA,TRBJ1-5,TGTGCCAGTAGTACGGACAGAAATCAGCCCCAGCATTTT,CASSTDRNQPQHF
TRBV7-9,TRBD1,19,NA,TRBJ1-3,TGTGCCAGCAGCAACCGGGACAGGGGCCGCCATTTCTCTGGAAACACCATATATTTT,CASSNRDRGRHFSGNTIYF
TRBV29-1,NA,11,NA,TRBJ1-2,TGCAGCGTCCTGGGACGGCGAGGCTACACCTTC,CSVLGRRGYTF
TRBV19,NA,13,NA,TRBJ1-5,TGTGCCAGCTCCCAGTCTCCCAATCAGCCCCAGCATTTT,CASSQSPNQPQHF
TRBV7-9,NA,15,once,TRBJ2-2,TGTGCCAGCAGCTTAGAGGCTCTGGGAAGCGGGGAGCTGTTTTTT,CASSLEALGSGELFF
TRBV5-1,NA,15,NA,TRBJ2-6,TGCGTTAACAGCTACCCGGGCACGGGGGCCAACGTCCTGACTTTC,CVNSYPGTGANVLTF
TRBV28,NA,15,NA,TRBJ1-5,TGTGCCAGCAGTTTCCCTGGGGTTGGCAATCAGCCCCAGCATTTT,CASSFPGVGNQPQHF
TRBV19,NA,13,NA,TRBJ1-2,TGTGCCAGTAGGACAAGCCTCAACTATGGCTACACCTTC,CASRTSLNYGYTF
TRBV5-4,TRBD2,16,once,TRBJ2-1,TGTGCCAGCAGCTTCGGACTAGCGGGAGCCTACAATGAGCAGTTCTTC,CASSFGLAGAYNEQFF
TRBV5-8,TRBD1,16,once,TRBJ2-2,TGTGCCAGCAGATCCGGGACAGGGGTTATGACCGGGGAGCTGTTTTTT,CASRSGTGVMTGELFF
TRBV29-1,NA,11,NA,TRBJ2-7,TGCAGCGCAGGGTCCACCTACGAGCAGTACTTC,CSAGSTYEQYF
TRBV5-1,TRBD2,15,NA,TRBJ2-5,TGCGCCAGCACCCTTCGGGAGGGCGTCGGCGAGACCCAGTACTTC,CASTLREGVGETQYF
TRBV24-1,TRBD1,12,NA,TRBJ1-4,TGTGCCACCGGGACAGGGCTGAGCAAACTGTTTTTT,CATGTGLSKLFF
TRBV11-2,TRBD2,15,once,TRBJ2-2,TGTGCCAGCACCCCGCTAGCGGGAGGGAACGGGGAGCTGTTTTTT,CASTPLAGGNGELFF
TRBV5-4,TRBD2,15,NA,TRBJ2-1,TGTGCCAGCAGGCGACTAGCGGGAGGGTACAATGAGCAGTTCTTC,CASRRLAGGYNEQFF
TRBV5-5,NA,16,NA,TRBJ2-7,TGTGCCAGCAGGGAGGAGTGGGGCCCTACCTCCTACGAGCAGTACTTC,CASREEWGPTSYEQYF
TRBV7-2,NA,14,NA,TRBJ2-1,TGTGCCAGTGGGGGGTTCAGCTCCTACAATGAGCAGTTCTTC,CASGGFSSYNEQFF
TRBV5-1,NA,14,NA,TRBJ1-4,TGCGCCAGCAGCTTGGGTACGGCGGGCGAAAAACTGTTTTTT,CASSLGTAGEKLFF
TRBV18,NA,14,NA,TRBJ2-1,TGTGCCAGCTCACCCGCACTCTCCTACAATGAGCAGTTCTTC,CASSPALSYNEQFF
TRBV28,TRBD1,16,NA,TRBJ2-5,TGTGCCAGCATCGACAGGGTTGTAAAAGGCCCGGAGACCCAGTACTTC,CASIDRVVKGPETQYF
TRBV28,TRBD1,14,NA,TRBJ1-2,TGTGCCAGCAGTTTAGGGGACAGGAACTATGGCTACACCTTC,CASSLGDRNYGYTF
TRBV4-2,TRBD2,15,once,TRBJ2-7,TGTGCCAGCAGCCAGAGTACTAGCGGTACCTACGAGCAGTACTTC,CASSQSTSGTYEQYF
TRBV28,NA,15,NA,TRBJ2-2,TGTGCCAGCAGTTTTGGCGGCCTGAACACCGGGGAGCTGTTTTTT,CASSFGGLNTGELFF
TRBV11-2,TRBD1,14,NA,TRBJ2-7,TGTGCCAGCAGCCTACAGGGGTTTGGGTACGAGCAGTACTTC,CASSLQGFGYEQYF
TRBV11-2,NA,13,NA,TRBJ1-4,TGTGCCAGCAGCTTAGGGGGGGGTGAAAAACTGTTTTTT,CASSLGGGEKLFF
TRBV19,NA,13,once,TRBJ1-5,TGTGCCAGTAGTGCCCCTAGACCTCAGCCCCAGCATTTT,CASSAPRPQPQHF
TRBV11-2,NA,15,NA,TRBJ1-5,TGTGCCAGCAGCTTAGCCGGGTCAGGGGAAGGGCCCCAGCATTTT,CASSLAGSGEGPQHF
TRBV27,TRBD2,15,NA,TRBJ2-5,TGTGCCAGCAGCGATGGGACTAGCGGGAGCGAGACCCAGTACTTC,CASSDGTSGSETQYF
TRBV24-1,NA,16,NA,TRBJ1-3,TGTGCCATTACGCGGGGTTGGGCGGCCTCTGGAAACACCATATATTTT,CAITRGWAASGNTIYF
TRBV3-1/TRBV3-2,NA,19,NA,TRBJ2-6,TGTGCCAGCAGCCGCGATCGACGGGCCGCAAGCTCTGGGGCCAACGTCCTGACTTTC,CASSRDRRAASSGANVLTF
TRBV29-1,TRBD1,13,NA,TRBJ1-2,TGCAGCGTGGGGCAGGGGGAGAACTATGGCTACACCTTC,CSVGQGENYGYTF
TRBV11-3,TRBD1,15,NA,TRBJ2-7,TGTGCCAGCAGCCCAAGTGGGCAGGGGGCCACCGAGCAGTACTTC,CASSPSGQGATEQYF
TRBV7-3,NA,15,NA,TRBJ1-1,TGTGCCAGCAGCTTAAGTCCTCTTGCGGACACTGAGGCTTTCTTT,CASSLSPLADTEAFF
TRBV5-8,NA,17,NA,TRBJ2-1,TGTGCCAGCAGCCCCACGGCCGACTGGACATCCTACAATGAGCAGTTCTTC,CASSPTADWTSYNEQFF
TRBV6-2/TRBV6-3,NA,20,NA,TRBJ2-3,TGTGCCAGCAGTTCCTGGAAGCGGGTGCTTACCACGGAGAGGACAGATACGCAGTATTTT,CASSSWKRVLTTERTDTQYF
TRBV28,TRBD2,18,NA,TRBJ2-1,TGTGCCAGCAGTGTGACTAGCGGGAGGGCTAGCTCCTACAATGAGCAGTTCTTC,CASSVTSGRASSYNEQFF
TRBV28,NA,17,NA,TRBJ2-6,TGTGCCAGCAGTGCCGGGGGCGGAGGCTCTGGGGCCAACGTCCTGACTTTC,CASSAGGGGSGANVLTF
TRBV6-5,NA,14,NA,TRBJ1-1,TGTGCCAGCAGTTACAGATTGGAGACAGCTGAAGCTTTCTTT,CASSYRLETAEAFF
TRBV3-1/TRBV3-2,NA,14,NA,TRBJ1-1,TGTGCCAGCAGCCAAGATACTTGGGGGTCTGAAGCTTTCTTT,CASSQDTWGSEAFF
TRBV7-2,NA,16,NA,TRBJ2-5,TGTGCCAGCAGCTTAGATAGACCTCGCCCCCAAGAGACCCAGTACTTC,CASSLDRPRPQETQYF
TRBV12-5,TRBD1,13,NA,TRBJ1-2,TGTGCTAGTGGTCTGGGACAGGGGGCGGGCTACACCTTC,CASGLGQGAGYTF
TRBV28,NA,16,NA,TRBJ2-4,TGCGCCAGCAACTCACCGGGATCTCCAGCCAAAAACATTCAGTACTTC,CASNSPGSPAKNIQYF
TRBV28,TRBD1,15,NA,TRBJ1-3,TGTGCCGGACTAGGGACAGGGGAAAATGGAAACACCATATATTTT,CAGLGTGENGNTIYF
TRBV7-2,TRBD1,15,NA,TRBJ2-5,TGTGCCAGCAGCTTAGCGCTACAGGGGGCAGGTGGCCAGTACTTC,CASSLALQGAGGQYF
TRBV6-2/TRBV6-3,NA,13,NA,TRBJ1-1,TGTGCCAGCAGTTACCCGGGGGATAGTGAAGCTTTCTTT,CASSYPGDSEAFF